One sample yielded the 12 T cell receptor beta chains listed below, sequenced in a study of CD8 T cells in Susac syndrome. Reverse transcription of roughly 0.5 to 1 ug RNA was performed with random hexamers. TCRdb re-analysed the immunoSEQ multiplex PCR reads in MiXCR, keeping a single row per CDR3 protein. The data hold 330,000 or so distinct CDR3 sequences, with around 89% observed a single time. The sample consisted of CD8+ T cells from PBMCs. The receptors derive from a human donor with multiple sclerosis.

The chain is built from TRBV15 and TRBJ1-2, with no clear D. Per germline, CDR1 LNHNV and CDR2 YYDKDF (reference sequence). V gave up 5 bases and J gave up 4 bases, with 17 bases separating them. This CDR3 region has 15 residues. The CDR3 here is CATSPGPFSPYGYTF. As DNA, the CDR3 is TGTGCCACCAGCCCCGGGCCTTTCTCCCCCTATGGCTACACCTTC.

The chain links TRBV20-1 to TRBJ2-7; 11 positions match TRBD2. The CDR3 loop spans 16 amino acids. Germline V gives CDR1 DFQATT, CDR2 SNEGSKA (reference sequence). Trimming took 0 bases from V and 5 from J; bases not matched to a gene: 9. The CDR3 here is CSARDASGRRGNEQYF. The CDR3 DNA sequence: TGCAGTGCTAGAGATGCTAGCGGGAGGAGGGGTAACGAGCAGTACTTC.

The rearrangement links TRBV5-4 to TRBJ2-1; 9 nucleotides line up with TRBD2. The CDR3 is 16 residues long. The germline CDR1 and CDR2 sequences are SGHNT and YYREEE (reference sequence). The trim removed 4 bases at V and 4 bases at J, leaving 9 bases unmatched. CDR3 sequence: CASSHLAGAAYNEQFF. The CDR3 nucleotides are TGTGCCAGCAGCCACTTAGCGGGAGCGGCTTACAATGAGCAGTTCTTC.

A single count supports this clonotype. The V gene is TRBV3-1, the J gene TRBJ2-7; 11 bases fit TRBD1. The J segment lost 2 bases and the V segment lost 1 base, leaving 7 bases of the junction unmatched. Germline assignment: CDR1 LGHDT and CDR2 YNNKEL (reference sequence). The CDR3 length is 17 residues. CDR3 region: CASSQGRPGQGAYEQYF. The CDR3 DNA reads as TGTGCCAGCAGCCAAGGGCGCCCGGGACAGGGGGCCTACGAGCAGTACTTC.

The chain uses TRBV20-1 and TRBJ1-2; a possible D gene is TRBD1 (6 bases). Trimming shortened V by 3 bases and J by 0 bases, and 23 bases separated the two germline ends. In germline, CDR1 is DFQATT, CDR2 SNEGSKA (reference sequence). This CDR3 is 18 amino acids long. In DNA, the CDR3 is TGCAGTGCTAGCGAGTGGCGGCTGGACAGACCTTCTAACTATGGCTACACCTTC. Translated, it gives CSASEWRLDRPSNYGYTF.

V gene TRBV7-9 combines with J gene TRBJ2-1; the D gene is possibly TRBD2 (5 bases). Germline CDR1 reads SEHNR; CDR2 reads FQNEAQ (reference sequence). V lost 3 bases and J lost 5, with 14 bases in between. The CDR3 covers 15 residues. CDR3 sequence reads: CASSFLQRSNNEQFF. The CDR3 nucleotides read TGTGCCAGCAGCTTCCTCCAGCGGAGTAACAATGAGCAGTTCTTC.

This clonotype came up a few times. The chain recombines TRBV6-5 with TRBJ2-2; no clear D. Germline V lookup: CDR1 MNHEY, CDR2 SVGAGI. The CDR3 contains 15 residues. V was cut by 0 bases and J by 6 bases, with 11 bases left in between. The CDR3 here is CASSYSGSPPGELFF. CDR3 nucleotide sequence: TGTGCCAGCAGTTACTCGGGTTCGCCGCCCGGGGAGCTGTTTTTT.

In its sample, this clonotype was seen a few times. This chain links TRBV6-1 with TRBJ1-1, with D possibly being TRBD1 (5 bases). CDR1 is MNHNS, CDR2 SASEGT, per germline. The germline V and J ends were trimmed by 6 bases and 4 bases, with 9 bases remaining between them. The CDR3 spans 12 residues. Written as DNA, the CDR3 is TGTGCCAGCAGGAGGGGAGGCACTGAAGCTTTCTTT. It yields the protein CASRRGGTEAFF.

The chain uses TRBV12-3 or TRBV12-4 and TRBJ2-3; D not resolved. The CDR3 sequence is 13 residues long. The germline V and J ends were trimmed by 1 base and 4 bases, with 6 bases remaining between them. The CDR3 DNA follows: TGTGCCAGCAGTTTAGGACCCTCAGATACGCAGTATTTT. Its protein is CASSLGPSDTQYF.

The chain combines TRBV20-1 with TRBJ2-7; weak D call: TRBD1 (5 bases). This CDR3 spans 13 amino acids. The ends were cut back, 0 bases at V and 3 bases at J, with 9 bases in the middle. CDR1 and CDR2 from the germline V gene are DFQATT and SNEGSKA (reference sequence). CDR3 region: CSARDLQGYEQYF. CDR3 coding DNA: TGCAGTGCTAGAGATCTGCAGGGCTACGAGCAGTACTTC.

The chain employs TRBV25-1 and TRBJ2-1, with D tentatively TRBD2 (6 bases). Deletions cut 5 bases from V and 9 bases from J, with 11 bases between. The CDR3 is 12 residues long. Germline V gene lookup returns CDR1 MGHDK and CDR2 SYGVNS. CDR3 protein: CASSTLASEQFF. CDR3 coding DNA: TGTGCCAGCAGTACACTAGCTTCTGAGCAGTTCTTC.

This sequence joins TRBV7-9 and TRBJ2-3; TRBD2 might be the D (6 bases). The length of the CDR3 is 17 residues. V was cut by 1 base and J by 5 bases, with 19 bases left in between. Germline assignment: CDR1 SEHNR and CDR2 FQNEAQ (reference sequence). In nucleotides, the CDR3 is TGTGCCAGCAGCTTAGTTGGAGGGACTCAACACCTAGATACGCAGTATTTT. This codes for CASSLVGGTQHLDTQYF.